The clone carrying this T cell receptor (beta chain) appeared a few times. Antigen unknown. The germline gives CDR1 MNHEY, CDR2 SMNVEV (reference sequence). The CDR3 length is 15 residues. V was trimmed by 5 bases and J by 2 bases, leaving 15 bases between them. The data derive from a study of T cell repertoires in cytomegalovirus infection. Whole-study context: The authors used CMV epitopes that were HLA-C-restricted (recently identified) and HLA-B-restricted (well studied).

TCRdb reprocessed the reads with MiXCR, giving one entry per CDR3 protein. This sample has approximately 1,000,000 distinct CDR3 sequences, with around 32% found just once. Material: cultured CD8+ T cells from PBMCs, obtained from culture after CMV antigen stimulation. The TCR originated in a human donor in good health (CMV status not recorded). Some clones in this sample may be carry-over from other donors' samples. This chain joins TRBV27 and TRBJ1-2; D is uncertain. In nucleotides, the CDR3 is TGTGCCAGCAGTCCCCATCCAAGGGAAAACTATGGCTACACCTTC. It translates to CASSPHPRENYGYTF.